This T cell receptor beta chain was obtained from a study of T cell responses to AZD1222 COVID-19 vaccine. The study's findings and limits: In a largely white British group with more females than males, clonal diversity was possibly underestimated.

Profiling relied on immunoSEQ multiplex PCR, and the TCRdb table lists in-frame clones only, not all of them. The repertoire includes 30,000 to 35,000 clones, 75% to 85% of them detected once, and about 4% sits in the top ten. As concerns this clone: Its antigen is as yet unknown.

The CDR3 is made up of 14 amino acids. The J segment lost 3 bases and the V segment lost 6 bases, leaving 4 bases of the junction unmatched. The V gene's germline CDR1 is MNHEY and CDR2 SVGAGI. This material consisted of peripheral blood, taken 28 days after the second AZD1222 dose. This sequence was found in an adult who received the AZD1222 COVID-19 vaccine. V is TRBV6-5 and J is TRBJ2-7; 11 bases map to TRBD1. The CDR3 spells CASRRTGGLYEQYF. The DNA for the CDR3 is TGTGCCAGCAGAAGGACAGGGGGCCTCTACGAGCAGTACTTC.